The T cell receptor (beta chain) under discussion was sequenced for a study of blood T cells in healthy people across ages. General study points: Calculation of diversity from one million T cells yielded estimates considered to be underestimates. Compared with aged donors, long-lived donors showed fewer expanded clones, suggesting selection.

The count of this clonotype is one. What it recognizes is unknown. Sample-barcoded 5' priming and a J-beta primer mix drove a second PCR of roughly 7 to 11 cycles. Sequencing of every sample gave 2.5 million or more CDR3-containing paired-end reads. Via MiXCR, TCRdb re-called the 5' RACE reads, giving one row per CDR3 protein. Of 540,000 or so distinct CDR3 sequences in the sample, 25% to 30% are singletons; the top ten hold around 18%. V dropped 3 bases and J dropped 4; count of bases not matched to a gene: 6. The CDR3 loop spans 15 amino acids. This sequence originates from a woman in her 70s in good health. The rearrangement uses TRBV12-3 or TRBV12-4 and TRBJ1-1, with 9 bases matching TRBD1. Material for sequencing was blood. The chain's CDR3 is CASSFHRGRSTEAFF. The CDR3 DNA reads TGTGCCAGCAGTTTCCACAGGGGGCGTTCCACTGAAGCTTTCTTT.